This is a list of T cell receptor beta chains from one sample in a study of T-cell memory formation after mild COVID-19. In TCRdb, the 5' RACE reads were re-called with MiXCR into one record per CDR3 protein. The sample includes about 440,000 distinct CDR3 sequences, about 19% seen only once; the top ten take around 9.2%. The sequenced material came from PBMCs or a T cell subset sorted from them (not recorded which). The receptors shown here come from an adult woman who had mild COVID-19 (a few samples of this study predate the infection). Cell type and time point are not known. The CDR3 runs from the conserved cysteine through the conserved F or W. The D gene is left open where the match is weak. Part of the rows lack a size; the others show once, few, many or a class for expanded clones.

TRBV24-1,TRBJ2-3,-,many,CATSDPGRDTQYF,TGTGCCACCAGTGATCCGGGTAGGGATACGCAGTATTTT
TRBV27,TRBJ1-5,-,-,CASSLSLNQPQHF,TGTGCCAGCAGTTTATCACTCAATCAGCCCCAGCATTTT
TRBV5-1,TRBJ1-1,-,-,CASSLVEVMNTEAFF,TGCGCCAGCAGCTTGGTTGAGGTCATGAACACTGAAGCTTTCTTT
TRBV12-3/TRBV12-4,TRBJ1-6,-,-,CASSSSGRANSPLHF,TGTGCCAGCAGTTCCTCCGGCCGGGCCAATTCACCCCTCCACTTT
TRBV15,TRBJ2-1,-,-,CATSRVAGADNEQFF,TGTGCCACCAGCAGAGTAGCAGGGGCTGACAATGAGCAGTTCTTC
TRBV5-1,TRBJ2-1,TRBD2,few,CASSPPGAGVSEQFF,TGCGCCAGCAGCCCCCCTGGGGCGGGAGTTAGTGAGCAGTTCTTC
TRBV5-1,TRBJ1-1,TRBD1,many,CASSLGTGGTEAFF,TGTGCCAGCAGCTTAGGTACAGGGGGGACTGAAGCTTTCTTT
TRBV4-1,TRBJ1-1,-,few,CASSQDGRVKAFF,TGCGCCAGCAGCCAAGATGGCCGAGTCAAAGCTTTCTTT
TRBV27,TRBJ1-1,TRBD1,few,CASSSGQLNTEAFF,TGTGCCAGCAGTTCGGGACAGCTCAACACTGAAGCTTTCTTT
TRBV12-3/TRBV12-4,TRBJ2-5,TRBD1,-,CASSSGTVTQETQYF,TGTGCCAGCAGTTCCGGGACAGTGACTCAAGAGACCCAGTACTTC
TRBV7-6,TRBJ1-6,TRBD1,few,CASSVRGRGPQVLHF,TGTGCCAGCAGCGTCCGGGGCAGGGGGCCTCAAGTCCTCCACTTT
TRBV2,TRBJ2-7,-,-,CASTPAGRGTYEQYF,TGTGCCAGCACCCCGGCCGGAAGGGGGACCTACGAGCAGTACTTC
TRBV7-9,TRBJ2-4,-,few,CASSWTQGEAKNIQYF,TGTGCCAGCAGCTGGACCCAAGGTGAAGCCAAAAACATTCAGTACTTC
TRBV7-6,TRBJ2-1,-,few,CASSLAVAGNEQFF,TGTGCCAGCAGCTTAGCGGTAGCTGGCAATGAGCAGTTCTTC
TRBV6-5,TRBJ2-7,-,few,CASSATGTSSYEQYF,TGTGCCAGCAGCGCCACCGGGACAAGCTCCTACGAGCAGTACTTC
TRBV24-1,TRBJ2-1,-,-,CATSDSTGTPREQFF,TGTGCCACCAGTGATTCCACCGGGACTCCGAGAGAGCAGTTCTTC
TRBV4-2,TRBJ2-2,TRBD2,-,CASSGRALAGFNTGELFF,TGTGCCAGCAGCGGAAGGGCACTAGCGGGATTTAACACCGGGGAGCTGTTTTTT
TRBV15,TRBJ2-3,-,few,CATSSSRGRVTDTQYF,TGTGCCACCAGCAGTTCTCGGGGGCGGGTCACAGATACGCAGTATTTT
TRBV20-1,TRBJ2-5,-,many,CSAQNAEDSKQTQYF,TGCAGTGCCCAGAACGCGGAAGATTCAAAGCAGACCCAGTACTTC
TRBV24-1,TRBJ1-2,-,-,CATSDLQGRYGYTF,TGTGCCACCAGTGATCTACAGGGCCGCTATGGCTACACCTTC
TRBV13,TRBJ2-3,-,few,CASSLFDVTTDTQYF,TGTGCCAGCAGCTTATTTGACGTTACCACAGATACGCAGTATTTT
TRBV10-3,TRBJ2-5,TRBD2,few,CAIREGVKETQYF,TGTGCCATCCGGGAGGGGGTTAAGGAGACCCAGTACTTC
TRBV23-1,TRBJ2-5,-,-,CASSTRGEGTQYF,TGCGCCAGCTCGACGAGAGGGGAAGGGACCCAGTACTTC
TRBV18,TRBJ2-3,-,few,CASSPPSRDTQYF,TGTGCCAGCTCACCACCGAGTAGAGATACGCAGTATTTT
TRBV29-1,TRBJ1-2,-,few,CSVGQTANYGYTF,TGCAGCGTTGGCCAGACAGCTAACTATGGCTACACCTTC
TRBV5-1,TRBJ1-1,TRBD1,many,CASTLGSAGTGVRAEAFF,TGCGCCAGCACCTTAGGGTCCGCCGGGACAGGGGTACGCGCTGAAGCTTTCTTT
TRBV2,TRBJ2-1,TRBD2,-,CASRGTSGGAGDEQFF,TGTGCCAGCAGAGGGACTAGCGGGGGGGCCGGAGATGAGCAGTTCTTC
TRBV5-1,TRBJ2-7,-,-,CASTRGDSYEQYF,TGCGCCAGCACCCGTGGGGACTCCTACGAGCAGTACTTC
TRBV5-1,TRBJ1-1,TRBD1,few,CASSLEGQARGRASKINTEAFF,TGCGCCAGCAGCTTGGAGGGACAGGCCCGTGGAAGGGCCTCGAAGATTAACACTGAAGCTTTCTTT
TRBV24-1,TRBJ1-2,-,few,CATSDQQGDYGYTF,TGTGCCACCAGTGATCAACAGGGAGACTATGGCTACACCTTC
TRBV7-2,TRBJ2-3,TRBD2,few,CASSRTSGRASTQYF,TGTGCCAGCAGCCGGACTAGCGGGAGGGCAAGTACGCAGTATTTT
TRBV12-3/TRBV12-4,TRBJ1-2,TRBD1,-,CASRERTGSIGYTF,TGTGCCAGCAGGGAAAGGACAGGAAGCATTGGCTACACCTTC
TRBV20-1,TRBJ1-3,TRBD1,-,CSGIEGAFSGNTIYF,TGCAGTGGAATAGAGGGGGCGTTTTCTGGAAACACCATATATTTT
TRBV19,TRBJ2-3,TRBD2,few,CASSGRPDTQYF,TGTGCCAGTAGCGGGAGGCCAGATACGCAGTATTTT
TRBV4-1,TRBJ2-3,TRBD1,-,CASMAGTGKTDTQYF,TGCGCCAGCATGGCCGGGACAGGGAAGACAGATACGCAGTATTTT
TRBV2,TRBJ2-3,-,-,CASSEGPFASTDTQYF,TGTGCCAGCAGTGAGGGACCATTCGCTAGCACAGATACGCAGTATTTT
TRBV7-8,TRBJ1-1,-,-,CASSLGGAVLNTEAFF,TGTGCCAGCAGCTTAGGCGGGGCGGTTTTGAACACTGAAGCTTTCTTT
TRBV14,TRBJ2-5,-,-,CASSQEKGTQYF,TGTGCCAGCAGCCAGGAGAAAGGGACCCAGTACTTC
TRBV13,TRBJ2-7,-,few,CASSSQLAVLYEQYF,TGTGCCAGCAGCTCCCAACTAGCTGTGCTCTACGAGCAGTACTTC
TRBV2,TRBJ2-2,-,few,CASSLGGSNGELFF,TGTGCCAGCAGTTTGGGGGGCTCGAACGGGGAGCTGTTTTTT
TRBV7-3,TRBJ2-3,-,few,CASSLRGGQLTDTQYF,TGTGCCAGCAGCTTAAGGGGCGGACAGCTCACAGATACGCAGTATTTT
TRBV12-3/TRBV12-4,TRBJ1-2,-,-,CASSLLGAGSMDYGYTF,TGTGCCAGCAGTCTTCTCGGGGCAGGCTCTATGGACTATGGCTACACCTTC
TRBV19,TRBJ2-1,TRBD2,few,CASSIPSGRSREQFF,TGTGCCAGTAGTATCCCCAGCGGGAGGAGTAGGGAGCAGTTCTTC
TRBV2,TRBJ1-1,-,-,CASSEAPEGEAFF,TGTGCCAGCAGTGAAGCGCCGGAGGGGGAAGCTTTCTTT
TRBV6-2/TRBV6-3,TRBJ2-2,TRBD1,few,CASSGQGSGELFF,TGTGCCAGCTCCGGACAGGGCAGCGGGGAGCTGTTTTTT
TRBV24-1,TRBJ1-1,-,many,CATMGASNTEAFF,TGTGCCACCATGGGGGCGAGTAACACTGAAGCTTTCTTT
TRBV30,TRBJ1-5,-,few,CAWRNSQGNQPQHF,TGTGCCTGGAGGAACAGCCAGGGCAATCAGCCCCAGCATTTT
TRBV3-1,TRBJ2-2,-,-,CASSPGHYTGELIF,TGTGCCAGCAGCCCGGGACACTACACCGGGGAGCTGATTTTT
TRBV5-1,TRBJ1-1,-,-,CASRKRGATEAFF,TGCGCCAGCAGGAAACGGGGAGCCACTGAAGCTTTCTTT
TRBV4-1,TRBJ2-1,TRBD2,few,CASSPPASGGVNEQFF,TGCGCCAGCAGCCCCCCTGCGAGCGGGGGGGTGAATGAGCAGTTCTTC